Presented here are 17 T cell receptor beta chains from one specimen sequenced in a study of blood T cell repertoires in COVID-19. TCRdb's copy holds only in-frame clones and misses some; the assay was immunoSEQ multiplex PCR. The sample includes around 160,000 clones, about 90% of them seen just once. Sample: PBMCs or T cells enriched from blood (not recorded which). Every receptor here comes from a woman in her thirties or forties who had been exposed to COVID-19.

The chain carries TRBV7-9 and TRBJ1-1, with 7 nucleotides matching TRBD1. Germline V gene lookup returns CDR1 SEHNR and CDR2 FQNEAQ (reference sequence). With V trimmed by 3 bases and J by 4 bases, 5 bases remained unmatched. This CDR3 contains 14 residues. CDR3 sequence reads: CASSFLQGSTEAFF. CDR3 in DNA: TGTGCCAGCAGCTTCTTACAGGGGAGCACTGAAGCTTTCTTT.

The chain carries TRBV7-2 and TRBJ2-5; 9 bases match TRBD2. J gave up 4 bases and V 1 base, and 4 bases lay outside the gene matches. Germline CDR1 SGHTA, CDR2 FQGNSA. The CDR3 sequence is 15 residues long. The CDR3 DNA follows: TGTGCCAGCAGCTTAGTTGGCGGGGGGGGAGAGACCCAGTACTTC. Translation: CASSLVGGGGETQYF. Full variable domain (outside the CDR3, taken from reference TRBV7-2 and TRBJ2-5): GAGVSQSPSNKVTEKGKDVELRCDPISGHTALYWYRQSLGQGLEFLIYFQGNSAPDKSGLPSDRFSAERTGGSVSTLTIQRTQQEDSAVYLCASSLVGGGGETQYFGPGTRLLVL.

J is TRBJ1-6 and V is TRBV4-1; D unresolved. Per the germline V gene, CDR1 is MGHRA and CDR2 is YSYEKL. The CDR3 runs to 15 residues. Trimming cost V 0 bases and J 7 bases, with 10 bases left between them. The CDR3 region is CASSQDLVRNSPLHF. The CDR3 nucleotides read TGCGCCAGCAGCCAAGATCTGGTCAGGAATTCACCCCTCCACTTT.

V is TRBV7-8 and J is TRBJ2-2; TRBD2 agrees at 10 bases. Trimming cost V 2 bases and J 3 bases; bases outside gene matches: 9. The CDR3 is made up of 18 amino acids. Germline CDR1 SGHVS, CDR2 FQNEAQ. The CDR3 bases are TGTGCCAGCAGCTTAAGGTCTAGCGGGAGTAGATACACCGGGGAGCTGTTTTTT. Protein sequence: CASSLRSSGSRYTGELFF.

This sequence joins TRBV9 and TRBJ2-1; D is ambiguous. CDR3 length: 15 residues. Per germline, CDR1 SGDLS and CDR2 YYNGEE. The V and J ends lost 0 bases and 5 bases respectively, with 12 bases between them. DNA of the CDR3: TGTGCCAGCAGCGTAGTGGGCCAGACGGACAATGAGCAGTTCTTC. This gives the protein CASSVVGQTDNEQFF.

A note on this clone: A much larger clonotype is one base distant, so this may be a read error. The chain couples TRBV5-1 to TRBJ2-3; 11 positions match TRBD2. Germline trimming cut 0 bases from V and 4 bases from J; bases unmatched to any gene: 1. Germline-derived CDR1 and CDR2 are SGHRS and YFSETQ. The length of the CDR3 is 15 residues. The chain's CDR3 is CASSLVSGGADTQYF. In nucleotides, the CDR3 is TGCGCCAGCAGCTTGGTTAGCGGGGGGGCAGATACGCAGTATTTT.

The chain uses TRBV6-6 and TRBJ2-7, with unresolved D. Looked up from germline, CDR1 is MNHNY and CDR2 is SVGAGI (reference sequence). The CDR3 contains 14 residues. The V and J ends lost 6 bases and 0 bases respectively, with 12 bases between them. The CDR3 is CASSYFPGSYEQYF. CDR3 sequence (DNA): TGTGCCAGCAGCTATTTTCCGGGCTCCTACGAGCAGTACTTC.

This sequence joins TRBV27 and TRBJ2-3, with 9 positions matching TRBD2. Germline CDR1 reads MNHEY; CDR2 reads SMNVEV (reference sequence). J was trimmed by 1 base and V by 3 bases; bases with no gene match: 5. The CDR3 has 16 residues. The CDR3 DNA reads TGTGCCAGCAGTTTTTCTGCGGGGGGGGGCACAGATACGCAGTATTTT. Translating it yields CASSFSAGGGTDTQYF.

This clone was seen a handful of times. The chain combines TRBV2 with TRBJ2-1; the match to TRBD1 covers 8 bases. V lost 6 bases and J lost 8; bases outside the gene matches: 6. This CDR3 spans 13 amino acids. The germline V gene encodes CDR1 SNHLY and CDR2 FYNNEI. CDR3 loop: CASRDRDGDEQFF. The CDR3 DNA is TGTGCCAGCAGGGACAGGGACGGAGATGAGCAGTTCTTC.

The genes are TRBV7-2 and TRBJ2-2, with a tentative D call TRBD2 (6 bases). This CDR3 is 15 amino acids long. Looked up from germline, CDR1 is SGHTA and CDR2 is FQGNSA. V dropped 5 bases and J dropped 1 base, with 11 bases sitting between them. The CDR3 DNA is TGTGCCAGCAGCCGGGACTTCCTGAACACCGGGGAGCTGTTTTTT. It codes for CASSRDFLNTGELFF.

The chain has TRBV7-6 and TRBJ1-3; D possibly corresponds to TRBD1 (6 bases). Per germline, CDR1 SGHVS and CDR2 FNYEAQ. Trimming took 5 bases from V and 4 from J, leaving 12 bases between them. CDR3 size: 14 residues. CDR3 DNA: TGTGCCAGCAGCGAGGACAGTGTAGGAAACACCATATATTTT. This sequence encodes CASSEDSVGNTIYF.

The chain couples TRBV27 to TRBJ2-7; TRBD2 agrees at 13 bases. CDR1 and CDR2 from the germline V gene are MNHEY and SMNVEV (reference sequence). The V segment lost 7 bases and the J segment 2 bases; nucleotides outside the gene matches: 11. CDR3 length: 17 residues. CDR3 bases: TGTGCCAGCACCTCAGCACTAGCGGGAGGGCAAACCTACGAGCAGTACTTC. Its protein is CASTSALAGGQTYEQYF.

In DNA, the CDR3 is TGTGCCAGCAGTTTATGGGACAGGAACACTGAAGCTTTCTTT. Its translation is CASSLWDRNTEAFF. The chain couples TRBV28 to TRBJ1-1; tentatively, D is TRBD1 (6 bases). V lost 0 bases to trimming and J lost 1 base, with 6 bases between them. This CDR3 has 14 residues. The V gene's germline CDR1 is MDHEN and CDR2 SYDVKM.

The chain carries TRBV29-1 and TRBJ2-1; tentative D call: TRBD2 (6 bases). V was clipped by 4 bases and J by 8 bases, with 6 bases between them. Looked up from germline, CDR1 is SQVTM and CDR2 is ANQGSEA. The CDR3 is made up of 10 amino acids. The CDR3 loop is CSVGDYEQFF. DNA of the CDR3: TGCAGCGTTGGGGACTATGAGCAGTTCTTC.

As DNA, the CDR3 is TGTGCCAGCAGCACCGGGACTAGTGTCCCTTGGGAGCAGTACTTC. Translated: CASSTGTSVPWEQYF. The chain recombines TRBV7-2 with TRBJ2-7; 8 bases align to TRBD2. Trimming took 5 bases from V and 7 from J; bases not matched to a gene: 13. Looked up from germline, CDR1 is SGHTA and CDR2 is FQGNSA. CDR3 length equals 15 residues.

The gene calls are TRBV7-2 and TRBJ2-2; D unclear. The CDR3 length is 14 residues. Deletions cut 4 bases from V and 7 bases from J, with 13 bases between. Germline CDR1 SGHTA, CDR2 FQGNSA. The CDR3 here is CASSSINRVGELFF. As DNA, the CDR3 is TGTGCCAGCAGCTCTATAAACCGTGTCGGGGAGCTGTTTTTT.

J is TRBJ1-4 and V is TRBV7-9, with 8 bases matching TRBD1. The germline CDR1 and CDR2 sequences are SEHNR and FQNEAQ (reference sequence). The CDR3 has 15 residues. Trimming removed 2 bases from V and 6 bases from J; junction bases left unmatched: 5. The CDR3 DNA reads TGTGCCAGCAGCTTAACGGGACAGGCGGATGAAAAACTGTTTTTT. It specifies CASSLTGQADEKLFF. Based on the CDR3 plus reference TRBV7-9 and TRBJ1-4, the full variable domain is DTGVSQNPRHKITKRGQNVTFRCDPISEHNRLYWYRQTLGQGPEFLTYFQNEAQLEKSRLLSDRFSAERPKGSFSTLEIQRTEQGDSAMYLCASSLTGQADEKLFFGSGTQLSVL.